These 15 T cell receptor beta chains originate from one sample sequenced in a study of T cell responses to AZD1222 COVID-19 vaccine. The assay was immunoSEQ multiplex PCR, and TCRdb's table has in-frame clones only and misses some. The sample lists about 150,000 clones; about 92% were seen once. The specimen was peripheral blood, collected 28 days after the second AZD1222 dose. These receptor sequences come from an adult who received the AZD1222 COVID-19 vaccine.

The chain employs TRBV27 and TRBJ2-3; 10 nucleotides line up with TRBD2. The CDR3 totals 15 residues. The ends lost 5 bases at V and 2 bases at J; junction bases unmatched: 4. The germline V gene encodes CDR1 MNHEY and CDR2 SMNVEV (reference sequence). The CDR3 DNA reads as TGTGCCAGCAGTCGGACTAGCGGTTTCACAGATACGCAGTATTTT. Translated: CASSRTSGFTDTQYF.

This chain joins TRBV29-1 and TRBJ1-2; perhaps TRBD1 as D (6 bases). CDR1 and CDR2 (germline): SQVTM, ANQGSEA. The CDR3 sequence is 13 residues long. V shed 4 bases and J shed 4 bases, with 13 bases lying between them. CDR3 bases: TGCAGCGTTGTGGCGGGACAAACCTATGGCTACACCTTC. Encoded protein: CSVVAGQTYGYTF.

The chain links TRBV28 to TRBJ1-2; D unresolved. This CDR3 spans 13 amino acids. Germline CDR1 MDHEN, CDR2 SYDVKM. V dropped 5 bases and J dropped 4 bases, with 11 bases sitting between them. The CDR3 coding sequence is TGTGCCAGCAGTCTACGGTGGGGCTATGGCTACACCTTC. It codes for CASSLRWGYGYTF.

This clone was counted between two and nine times. The V call is TRBV14, the J call TRBJ1-1; D unresolved. The length of the CDR3 is 14 residues. Trimming cost V 4 bases and J 4 bases, with 13 bases left between them. CDR1 is SGHDN and CDR2 is FVKESK in the germline V gene. The CDR3: CASSRSMAGTEAFF. The CDR3 DNA sequence: TGTGCCAGCAGCCGGTCAATGGCAGGCACTGAAGCTTTCTTT.

Here the CDR3 reads CASSLAGSTSGTYEQYF. In DNA form, the CDR3 reads TGCGCCAGCAGCTTGGCCGGGAGTACTAGCGGGACCTACGAGCAGTACTTC. V usage is TRBV5-1 and J usage is TRBJ2-7, with 10 bases identical to TRBD2. V lost 0 bases, J lost 2 bases, and 8 bases stayed unmatched. CDR1 SGHRS and CDR2 YFSETQ come from the germline V gene. There are 17 residues in the CDR3.

The chain uses TRBV9 and TRBJ2-1, with D uncertain. The germline V gene encodes CDR1 SGDLS and CDR2 YYNGEE. V dropped 0 bases and J dropped 5 bases, with 9 bases sitting between them. The CDR3 consists of 14 residues. CDR3 loop: CASSVAGRNNEQFF. The CDR3 DNA reads as TGTGCCAGCAGCGTAGCTGGCAGGAACAATGAGCAGTTCTTC.

The CDR3 sequence: CASSVGGRPLAKNIQYF. DNA for the CDR3: TGTGCCAGCAGTGTCGGGGGCAGGCCCCTAGCCAAAAACATTCAGTACTTC. This chain links TRBV6-4 with TRBJ2-4, with D possibly called TRBD1 or TRBD2 (6 bases each). The CDR3 runs 17 residues. Germline values: CDR1 MRHNA, CDR2 SNTAGT. V was clipped by 4 bases and J by 0 bases, with 16 bases between them.

This chain uses TRBV6-2 or TRBV6-3 with TRBJ2-5; D uncertain. The ends were cut back, 5 bases at V and 5 bases at J, with 6 bases in the middle. This CDR3 region has 11 residues. The V gene's germline CDR1 is MNHEY and CDR2 SVGEGT. CDR3 region: CASSIVETQYF. As DNA, the CDR3 is TGTGCCAGCAGTATCGTGGAGACCCAGTACTTC.

V gene TRBV3-1 (or the pseudogene TRBV3-2) combines with J gene TRBJ1-1; no clear D gene. This CDR3 is 14 amino acids long. Germline V gene sequence: CDR1 LGHDT, CDR2 YNNKEL (reference sequence). The V end was cut by 0 bases, the J end by 6 bases, with 11 bases between. The CDR3 protein is CASSQDRGRAEAFF. Here the CDR3 DNA reads TGTGCCAGCAGCCAAGATCGGGGAAGGGCTGAAGCTTTCTTT.

The chain links TRBV7-2 to TRBJ2-1; D not certain. The CDR3 loop spans 11 amino acids. CDR1 and CDR2 from the germline V gene are SGHTA and FQGNSA. Trimming left V 2 bases short and J 8 bases short, with 4 bases between. The CDR3 is CASSLYHEQFF. The CDR3 nucleotides are TGTGCCAGCAGCTTATACCATGAGCAGTTCTTC.

The CDR3 nucleotides are TGTGCCAGCAGTTTTCTGGGGCCGGGCGGGGAGCTGTTTTTT. Encoded protein: CASSFLGPGGELFF. The chain recombines TRBV27 with TRBJ2-2; perhaps TRBD1 as D (5 bases). Germline lookup yields CDR1 MNHEY and CDR2 SMNVEV (reference sequence). Trimming shortened V by 3 bases and J by 7 bases, and 12 bases separated the two germline ends. The CDR3 covers 14 residues.

The chain is built from TRBV15 and TRBJ2-2; D could derive from TRBD1 or TRBD2 (5 bases each). Germline CDR1 and CDR2: LNHNV and YYDKDF (reference sequence). The CDR3 length is 16 residues. V lost 3 bases to trimming and J lost 3 bases, with 14 bases between them. The CDR3 nucleotides are TGTGCCACCAGCAGGAACATCCGGGACCACACCGGGGAGCTGTTTTTT. Translated, it gives CATSRNIRDHTGELFF. The full variable domain, rest sourced from reference TRBV15 and TRBJ2-2, is DAMVIQNPRYQVTQFGKPVTLSCSQTLNHNVMYWYQQKSSQAPKLLFHYYDKDFNNEADTPDNFQSRRPNTSFCFLDIRSPGLGDTAMYLCATSRNIRDHTGELFFGEGSRLTVL.

A single count supports this clone. The chain recombines TRBV12-3 or TRBV12-4 with TRBJ1-2, with a tentative D call TRBD1 (6 bases). The CDR3 runs to 12 residues. Trimming removed 5 bases at V and 13 bases at J, with 17 bases between. Written as DNA, the CDR3 is TGTGCCAGCAGTGTAGGGGGACGGCGGCTCACCTTC. As protein: CASSVGGRRLTF.

This clone was found once. The chain has TRBV6-1 and TRBJ2-1, with 10 bases matching TRBD2. In germline, CDR1 is MNHNS, CDR2 SASEGT. With 4 bases clipped from V and 7 bases from J, the junction kept 10 bases outside the gene matches. This CDR3 contains 16 residues. CDR3 sequence: CASSGTSGVGGNEQFF. The CDR3 DNA sequence: TGTGCCAGCAGTGGGACTAGCGGAGTAGGGGGAAATGAGCAGTTCTTC.

This chain uses TRBV4-1 with TRBJ2-2, with a tentative D call TRBD1 (6 bases). The V gene's germline CDR1 is MGHRA and CDR2 YSYEKL. There are 17 residues in the CDR3. Trimming took 0 bases from V and 6 from J, leaving 17 bases between them. The CDR3 is CASSQEQGRLRAGELFF. The CDR3 DNA follows: TGCGCCAGCAGCCAAGAACAGGGTAGACTCAGGGCCGGGGAGCTGTTTTTT.